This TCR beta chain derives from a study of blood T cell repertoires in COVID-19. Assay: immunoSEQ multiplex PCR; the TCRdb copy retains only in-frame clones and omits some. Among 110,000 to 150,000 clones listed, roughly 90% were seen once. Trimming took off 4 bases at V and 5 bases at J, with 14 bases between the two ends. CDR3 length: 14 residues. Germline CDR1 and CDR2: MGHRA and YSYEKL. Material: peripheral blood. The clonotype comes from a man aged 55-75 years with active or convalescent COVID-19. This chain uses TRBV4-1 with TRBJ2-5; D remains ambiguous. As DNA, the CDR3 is TGCGCCAGCAGCCCACCAGCGTTGCGGGAGACCCAGTACTTC. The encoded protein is CASSPPALRETQYF.